This T cell receptor beta chain was obtained from a study of T cells in localized non-small cell lung cancer. General study points: Those with higher blood T cell density had longer overall survival. Tumor trailed uninvolved adjacent lung in T cell clonality, which peaked there.

Of note for this clone: Its antigen is not identified.

TCRdb keeps only in-frame clones here, not all; method: immunoSEQ multiplex PCR. The sample has 31,000 or so clones, 85% to 90% seen once. The V gene end was trimmed by 6 bases and the J gene end by 6 bases; junction bases not matched to a gene: 4. The CDR3 is 13 residues long. In germline, CDR1 is LNHDA, CDR2 SQIVND (reference sequence). This TCR derives from a female donor over 55 with stage I lung adenocarcinoma. The sample consisted of peripheral blood, taken before any cancer treatment. The chain recombines TRBV19 with TRBJ2-1; TRBD2 agrees at 8 bases. CDR3 loop: CASRVAGGNEQFF. DNA for the CDR3: TGTGCCAGTAGGGTCGCGGGAGGCAATGAGCAGTTCTTC.